One sample yielded the 22 T cell receptor beta chains listed below, sequenced in a study of long-term antiretroviral therapy in people with HIV. Version v3.0 of the immunoSEQ assay was performed at survey level. Here immunoSEQ multiplex PCR was the method, and the copy in TCRdb shows in-frame clones only, minus some. Among about 8,600 clones, around 78% were seen once, and the ten largest hold about 23%. Sequencing was performed on unsorted PBMCs, taken 0.6 years before starting antiretroviral therapy. The receptors stem from a man between 40 and 49 years old with HIV.

The V and J genes are TRBV7-6 and TRBJ2-3, with D possibly matching TRBD1 (6 bases). Germline assignment: CDR1 SGHVS and CDR2 FNYEAQ. The CDR3 covers 15 residues. Trimming stripped 5 bases from V and 0 bases from J, with 12 bases between. The CDR3 nucleotides read TGTGCCAGCAGCAAGGACAGCCCTAGCACAGATACGCAGTATTTT. It codes for CASSKDSPSTDTQYF.

The chain uses TRBV7-7 and TRBJ2-2, with D unclear. Germline V gives CDR1 SSHAT, CDR2 FNYEAQ (reference sequence). CDR3 length equals 13 residues. V shed 1 base and J shed 6 bases, with 6 bases lying between them. Written as DNA, the CDR3 is TGTGCCAGCAGCTTAGAAGGGCCCGGGGAGCTGTTTTTT. Its translation is CASSLEGPGELFF.

This clone was recorded once. The chain combines TRBV28 with TRBJ1-5; no firm D call. Germline assignment: CDR1 MDHEN and CDR2 SYDVKM. This CDR3 spans 16 amino acids. V gave up 6 bases and J gave up 6 bases, with 21 bases separating them. CDR3 residues: CASRGSGPLGGQPQHF. As DNA, the CDR3 is TGTGCCAGCAGGGGGTCCGGCCCGCTGGGAGGTCAGCCCCAGCATTTT.

CDR3 residues: CASSLLQGKLFF. DNA of the CDR3: TGTGCCAGCAGTCTATTACAGGGAAAACTGTTTTTT. The V call is TRBV6-1, the J call TRBJ1-4, with D maybe TRBD1 (6 bases). Germline assignment: CDR1 MNHNS and CDR2 SASEGT. Trimming removed 5 bases at V and 10 bases at J, with 11 bases between. The CDR3 totals 12 residues.

In its sample, this clone was seen once. This CDR3 is also generated by other DNA sequences in the sample. This sequence joins TRBV7-3 and TRBJ2-6; D gene ambiguous. Per germline, CDR1 SGHTA and CDR2 FQGTGA. The CDR3 extends over 15 amino acids. With 5 bases removed from V and 0 bases from J, the gap between germline ends came to 8 bases. For the CDR3, the DNA is TGTGCCAGCAGCCCCCAGAACTCTGGGGCCAACGTCCTGACTTTC. It translates to CASSPQNSGANVLTF.

V is TRBV4-1 and J is TRBJ1-1; D not certain. V dropped 4 bases and J dropped 8 bases, with 11 bases sitting between them. Per germline, CDR1 MGHRA and CDR2 YSYEKL. This CDR3 has 12 residues. CDR3 sequence (DNA): TGCGCCAGCAGCCCGTTGGGATCAGAAGCTTTCTTT. This encodes CASSPLGSEAFF.

The V gene is TRBV7-9, the J gene TRBJ1-1, with 7 nucleotides matching TRBD1. This CDR3 spans 15 amino acids. Germline V CDR1 and CDR2: SEHNR, FQNEAQ (reference sequence). V dropped 2 bases and J dropped 0; count of bases not matched to a gene: 3. The CDR3 DNA sequence: TGTGCCAGCAGCTTAAGTAGGGGGCTGAACACTGAAGCTTTCTTT. This gives the protein CASSLSRGLNTEAFF.

The V and J genes are TRBV19 and TRBJ1-2; 9 nucleotides agree with TRBD1. With V trimmed by 1 base and J by 6 bases, 3 bases remained unmatched. The CDR3 is made up of 14 amino acids. CDR1 and CDR2 (germline): LNHDA, SQIVND (reference sequence). The chain's CDR3 is CASSIVWTGDGYTF. The DNA of the CDR3 is TGTGCCAGTAGTATAGTCTGGACAGGGGATGGCTACACCTTC.

This clone was observed a handful of times. The V gene is TRBV7-2, the J gene TRBJ2-7, with 9 bases identical to TRBD2. The CDR3 has 14 residues. Germline assignment: CDR1 SGHTA and CDR2 FQGNSA. V shed 5 bases, J shed 6 bases, and the junction held 8 bases outside the gene matches. The CDR3 loop reads CASSRQGLASEQYF. The CDR3 nucleotides read TGTGCCAGCAGCCGCCAGGGACTAGCAAGCGAGCAGTACTTC.

CDR3 sequence reads: CASSLEGFGTIYF. Here the CDR3 DNA reads TGTGCCAGCAGCTTAGAAGGATTTGGCACCATATATTTT. This sequence joins TRBV11-3 and TRBJ1-3; D is unresolved. The germline V gene has CDR1 SGHNT and CDR2 YENEEA. The CDR3 sequence is 13 residues long. V lost 0 bases to trimming and J lost 9 bases, with 9 bases between them.

The chain uses TRBV27 and TRBJ1-2, with D maybe TRBD1 (5 bases). Looked up from germline, CDR1 is MNHEY and CDR2 is SMNVEV (reference sequence). This CDR3 is 12 amino acids long. V was shortened by 9 bases and J by 5 bases, with 13 bases between the two germline ends. The CDR3 spells CASLWGRYGYTF. In DNA, the CDR3 is TGTGCCAGTTTATGGGGGAGGTATGGCTACACCTTC.

This clone was counted only a few times. The chain couples TRBV5-1 to TRBJ1-1; D remains unclear. Germline V lookup: CDR1 SGHRS, CDR2 YFSETQ. Trimming removed 4 bases from V and 4 bases from J, with 11 bases in between. This CDR3 has 13 amino acids. The CDR3 DNA reads TGCGCCAGCAGCCCCGATCGGGGCACTGAAGCTTTCTTT. Protein product: CASSPDRGTEAFF. The whole variable domain, remainder taken from reference TRBV5-1 and TRBJ1-1, is KAGVTQTPRYLIKTRGQQVTLSCSPISGHRSVSWYQQTPGQGLQFLFEYFSETQRNKGNFPGRFSGRQFSNSRSEMNVSTLELGDSALYLCASSPDRGTEAFFGQGTRLTVV.

This clone was detected only a few times. This chain connects TRBV10-1 to TRBJ2-5; D unresolved. Trimming removed 7 bases from V and 5 bases from J, with 5 bases in between. Germline V gene data show CDR1 as WNHNN and CDR2 as SYGVQD (reference sequence). The CDR3 runs 10 residues. CDR3 DNA: TGCGCCAGCACAGTTGAGACCCAGTACTTC. Translating it yields CASTVETQYF.

The chain recombines TRBV6-5 with TRBJ1-2, with TRBD1 matching over 9 bases. This CDR3 contains 13 residues. Germline V gives CDR1 MNHEY, CDR2 SVGAGI. The ends lost 6 bases at V and 6 bases at J; junction bases unmatched: 5. CDR3 sequence reads: CASRMGQGDGYTF. The DNA for the CDR3 is TGTGCCAGCAGAATGGGACAGGGTGATGGCTACACCTTC.

The chain combines TRBV5-1 with TRBJ2-3; 8 bases are a match to TRBD1. The V and J ends lost 5 bases and 1 base, in that order; junction bases with no gene match: 3. The CDR3 has 14 residues. Germline CDR1 and CDR2: SGHRS and YFSETQ. CDR3 bases: TGCGCCAGCAGGGGGACAGGCGGCACAGATACGCAGTATTTT. It is translated as CASRGTGGTDTQYF.

The V call is TRBV25-1, the J call TRBJ2-3; D is undetermined. The CDR3 is made up of 14 amino acids. Trimming took 3 bases from V and 5 from J, leaving 12 bases between them. The germline V gene encodes CDR1 MGHDK and CDR2 SYGVNS. CDR3 sequence (DNA): TGTGCCAGCAGTGATATAAATGGTCAAGATACGCAGTATTTT. This sequence encodes CASSDINGQDTQYF.

This clone has just a few counts. This chain joins TRBV27 and TRBJ2-7, with D tentatively TRBD1 or TRBD2 (6 bases each). The CDR3 extends over 16 amino acids. CDR1 MNHEY and CDR2 SMNVEV come from the germline V gene (reference sequence). V lost 4 bases to trimming and J lost 3 bases, with 19 bases between them. The CDR3 here is CASSSDGGWGFYEQYF. The CDR3 coding sequence is TGTGCCAGCAGTTCCGACGGGGGCTGGGGGTTCTACGAGCAGTACTTC.

The rearrangement joins TRBV11-3 to TRBJ2-3, with D possibly being TRBD2 (6 bases). The CDR3 runs 16 residues. Trimming shortened V by 0 bases and J by 0 bases, and 10 bases separated the two germline ends. Germline V gene sequence: CDR1 SGHNT, CDR2 YENEEA. The CDR3 reads CASSLDGGVSTDTQYF. DNA for the CDR3: TGTGCCAGCAGCTTAGATGGCGGGGTGAGCACAGATACGCAGTATTTT. The entire variable domain, with the rest obtained from reference TRBV11-3 and TRBJ2-3, is as follows: EAGVVQSPRYKIIEKKQPVAFWCNPISGHNTLYWYLQNLGQGPELLIRYENEEAVDDSQLPKDRFSAERLKGVDSTLKIQPAELGDSAVYLCASSLDGGVSTDTQYFGPGTRLTVL.

The rearrangement uses TRBV6-1 and TRBJ2-7, with a possible D match to TRBD1 (5 bases). CDR1 and CDR2 from the germline V gene are MNHNS and SASEGT. The CDR3 totals 13 residues. V was clipped by 2 bases and J by 3 bases, with 8 bases between them. The CDR3: CASSEWGSYEQYF. As DNA, the CDR3 is TGTGCCAGCAGTGAATGGGGCAGCTACGAGCAGTACTTC.

The chain uses TRBV7-2 and TRBJ1-3, with D maybe TRBD1 (5 bases). The ends were cut back, 2 bases at V and 2 bases at J, with 13 bases in the middle. CDR3 length equals 16 residues. Germline CDR1 and CDR2: SGHTA and FQGNSA. CDR3: CASSLYGGNAGNTIYF. The DNA of the CDR3 is TGTGCCAGCAGCTTATACGGGGGAAATGCTGGAAACACCATATATTTT.

A few counts support this clone. The V and J genes are TRBV7-6 and TRBJ2-7; 9 positions agree with TRBD1. Germline loops: CDR1 SGHVS, CDR2 FNYEAQ. V gave up 4 bases and J gave up 5 bases; unmatched junction bases: 3. The CDR3 consists of 13 residues. The CDR3 here is CASSSDRGHEQYF. In DNA form, the CDR3 reads TGTGCCAGCAGCTCGGACAGGGGCCACGAGCAGTACTTC.

This clone was detected only once. This chain joins TRBV6-1 and TRBJ2-7, with 8 nucleotides matching TRBD1. This CDR3 spans 14 amino acids. With 5 bases clipped from V and 3 bases from J, the junction kept 6 bases outside the gene matches. The germline CDR1 and CDR2 sequences are MNHNS and SASEGT. The CDR3 nucleotides read TGTGCCAGCAGTAAAGGACAGGGAGGCTACGAGCAGTACTTC. Translating it yields CASSKGQGGYEQYF.